This T cell receptor (beta chain) was recorded in a study of shared clonotypes between healthy human individuals. Study summary: For every donor, three CD4 naive, three CD4 memory, two CD8 naive and one CD8 memory plates were used.

It was into CD45RA+ naive and CD45RA-negative memory subsets that the CD4+ cells were split. Sequencing used immunoSEQ multiplex PCR; TCRdb keeps in-frame clones, though not all of them. The sample shows about 770,000 clones, approximately 77% of them seen only once. Losses at the gene ends were 5 bases for V and 4 bases for J; bases not matched to a gene: 6. The CDR3 length is 14 residues. CDR1 SEHNR and CDR2 FQNEAQ come from the germline V gene (reference sequence). The rearrangement uses TRBV7-9 and TRBJ2-3, with 7 bases matching TRBD2. The specimen was memory CD4+ T cells sorted from blood. Subset described: CD45RA-negative fraction. The TCR was taken from a woman in her 30s in good health. In nucleotides, the CDR3 is TGTGCCAGCAGCCCGAGGGCGGGGGCAGATACGCAGTATTTT. Encoded protein: CASSPRAGADTQYF. Complete variable domain (other parts from reference TRBV7-9 and TRBJ2-3): DTGVSQNPRHKITKRGQNVTFRCDPISEHNRLYWYRQTLGQGPEFLTYFQNEAQLEKSRLLSDRFSAERPKGSFSTLEIQRTEQGDSAMYLCASSPRAGADTQYFGPGTRLTVL.